This T cell receptor beta chain appears in the sequencing data of a study of shared clonotypes between healthy human individuals. Study observations and caveats: Among donors, sharing of clonotypes was expected to be affected by sequencing depth. Several donors held about 5% of naive CD4 clonotypes in common. Naive subsets usually exceeded memory subsets in estimated richness.

It was across several immunoSEQ plates that each subset's genomic DNA was evenly split. Using immunoSEQ multiplex PCR, the repertoire was profiled, and TCRdb retains in-frame clones only, with some absent. Of some 1.5 million clones listed, 95% to 99% are singletons. A remark on this clone: Its antigen is not identified.

This clonotype was obtained from a man under 40 in good health. What was sequenced was naive CD4+ T cells sorted from blood. As to subset: CD45RA+ positively selected.

CDR3 in amino acids: CATSTAYNEQFF. The CDR3 nucleotides are TGTGCCACTTCAACAGCTTACAATGAGCAGTTCTTC. The V call is TRBV28, the J call TRBJ2-1; D uncertain. CDR3 length: 12 amino acids. Trimming took 10 bases from V and 4 from J, leaving 11 bases between them. Germline V gene data show CDR1 as MDHEN and CDR2 as SYDVKM.